This TCR beta chain was recovered during a study of HIV-infected patients and healthy controls. All unsorted peripheral T cells were captured because whole blood was used without fractionation. The study, taken as a whole, reports: HIV-associated CDR3 frequencies dropped significantly during therapy; CMV-associated ones, mostly rising, changed nonsignificantly. HIV+ repertoires were severely depleted of MAIT alpha-chain CDR3s, unlike healthy controls.

Concerning this clonotype itself: The antigen remains undetermined. One base away lies a much larger clone, so this may be a sequencing read error.

Trimming stripped 6 bases from V and 7 bases from J, with 15 bases between. Per germline, CDR1 DFQATT and CDR2 SNEGSKA (reference sequence). The CDR3 sequence is 12 residues long. Reverse transcription used about 500 ng RNA and constant-region primers for alpha and beta. Using multiplexing indices, alpha and beta chain libraries were generated apart by chain-specific third strand synthesis. A 5' RACE adapter with a random hexamer and the SP2 primer site was joined to cDNA. One entry per CDR3 protein, called by TCRdb with MiXCR from the 5' RACE reads. The sample consists of over 5,000 distinct CDR3 sequences, around 21% of them appearing once.

The clonotype originates from an adult with HIV infection. V gene TRBV20-1 combines with J gene TRBJ1-1; D is possibly TRBD1 (6 bases). The specimen comprised blood, sampled before antiretroviral therapy. CDR3 DNA: TGCAGTGCCTGGACAGTGAGCGGTGAAGCTTTCTTT. It is translated as CSAWTVSGEAFF.